This record concerns one T cell receptor beta chain sequence. This entry comes from a study of blood T cell repertoires in COVID-19. Participants were aged about 18 to 89 years, lived in 24 US areas, and enrolled virtually. Allocation to cohorts depended on clinical history reported by the participants. The assay was immunoSEQ multiplex PCR, and TCRdb's table has in-frame clones only and misses some. The sample comprises 350,000 to 450,000 clones, over 75% of which are singletons, and more than 0.95% rests with the top ten. Germline loops: CDR1 SGHNT, CDR2 YYREEE (reference sequence). V lost 0 bases to trimming and J lost 7 bases; unmatched junction nucleotides: 8. CDR3 length equals 15 residues.

The receptor comes from a man aged 25-45 years who had recovered from COVID-19. The gene calls are TRBV5-4 and TRBJ1-1; 8 bases match TRBD1. The sample comprised PBMCs or T cells enriched from blood (not recorded which). CDR3 residues: CASSLARGQAVEAFF. The CDR3 coding sequence is TGTGCCAGCAGCTTGGCCAGGGGGCAGGCCGTTGAAGCTTTCTTT.